The next 22 T cell receptor beta chains were all read from a single sample in a study of blood T cell repertoires in COVID-19. Libraries were prepared by immunoSEQ multiplex PCR; TCRdb keeps only in-frame clonotypes and omits some of them. The data show some 240,000 clones, about 91% seen once. The material sequenced was peripheral blood. The receptors stem from a middle-aged woman who had recovered from COVID-19.

The chain has TRBV28 and TRBJ2-3; TRBD2 might be the D (5 bases). V gave up 6 bases and J gave up 7 bases, with 20 bases separating them. Germline V gene sequence: CDR1 MDHEN, CDR2 SYDVKM. The CDR3 length is 15 residues. Written as DNA, the CDR3 is TGTGCCAGCAGCCTCCAGGACGGGGTTCGGTATACGCAGTATTTT. Its translation: CASSLQDGVRYTQYF.

The chain couples TRBV11-2 to TRBJ2-1; 11 nucleotides agree with TRBD2. This CDR3 spans 15 amino acids. Germline loops: CDR1 SGHAT, CDR2 FQNNGV. The J segment lost 10 bases and the V segment lost 5 bases, leaving 10 bases of the junction unmatched. The CDR3 coding sequence is TGTGCCAGCAGCGGAACTAGCGGGGGCAGGTACGAGCAGTTCTTC. Translated, it gives CASSGTSGGRYEQFF.

The rearrangement uses TRBV5-1 and TRBJ1-1; D remains ambiguous. Trimming took off 0 bases at V and 3 bases at J, with 12 bases between the two ends. Germline loops: CDR1 SGHRS, CDR2 YFSETQ. The CDR3 has 15 residues. The CDR3 bases are TGCGCCAGCAGCTTGGGCCACGGGGATTACACTGAAGCTTTCTTT. Translated: CASSLGHGDYTEAFF.

V is TRBV27 and J is TRBJ1-4, with 9 bases identical to TRBD1. Germline CDR1 MNHEY, CDR2 SMNVEV (reference sequence). The CDR3 spans 18 residues. The V and J ends lost 0 bases and 6 bases, in that order; junction bases with no gene match: 11. CDR3 in amino acids: CASSLSDGTGPEYEKLFF. The CDR3 DNA follows: TGTGCCAGCAGTTTATCGGATGGGACAGGGCCAGAATATGAAAAACTGTTTTTT. Supplemented by reference TRBV27 and TRBJ1-4, the full variable domain reads EAQVTQNPRYLITVTGKKLTVTCSQNMNHEYMSWYRQDPGLGLRQIYYSMNVEVTDKGDVPEGYKVSRKEKRNFPLILESPSPNQTSLYFCASSLSDGTGPEYEKLFFGSGTQLSVL.

This rearrangement joins TRBV6-5 to TRBJ2-1; 8 nucleotides line up with TRBD2. Per the germline V gene, CDR1 is MNHEY and CDR2 is SVGAGI. The junction had 9 bases not matched to a gene; V was cut back by 5 bases and J by 9 bases. The CDR3 runs 14 residues. The CDR3 sequence: CASSTGTRGAEQFF. DNA of the CDR3: TGTGCCAGCAGTACCGGGACTAGAGGAGCTGAGCAGTTCTTC.

The V and J genes are TRBV9 and TRBJ2-6; 8 bases are a match to TRBD1. Germline assignment: CDR1 SGDLS and CDR2 YYNGEE. V dropped 4 bases and J dropped 0; count of bases not matched to a gene: 18. The CDR3 has 21 amino acids. DNA for the CDR3: TGTGCCAGCAGCCTACCAAGGACAGGGTTTAATAAGGTCTCTGGGGCCAACGTCCTGACTTTC. It yields the protein CASSLPRTGFNKVSGANVLTF.

This chain uses TRBV11-3 with TRBJ2-2, with TRBD1 as a possible D gene (6 bases). The CDR3 is 15 residues long. Germline CDR1 is SGHNT and CDR2 is YENEEA. Trimming pared 6 bases from V and 2 bases from J, leaving 13 bases between. CDR3 region: CASSGRTVNTGELFF. The CDR3 DNA reads TGTGCCAGCAGTGGACGGACAGTTAACACCGGGGAGCTGTTTTTT.

This clone has only a few counts. This rearrangement joins TRBV11-2 to TRBJ2-1, with 8 bases aligning to TRBD2. The CDR3 spans 16 residues. V shed 6 bases and J 3 bases; nucleotides not matched to a gene: 10. Germline values: CDR1 SGHAT, CDR2 FQNNGV. CDR3 sequence (DNA): TGTGCCAGCAGTCGATCTGGACTAGCAGGCTACAATGAGCAGTTCTTC. Residues: CASSRSGLAGYNEQFF.

The chain employs TRBV6-5 and TRBJ1-2; D gene unclear. V was cut by 9 bases and J by 2 bases, with 10 bases left in between. CDR3 size: 12 residues. CDR1 and CDR2 from the germline V gene are MNHEY and SVGAGI. CDR3 bases: TGTGCCAGTTCTACCGGGAACTATGGCTACACCTTC. It codes for CASSTGNYGYTF.

V and J are TRBV28 and TRBJ1-1; D is ambiguous. The V end was cut by 4 bases, the J end by 1 base, with 13 bases between. The CDR3 runs 15 residues. Germline V lookup: CDR1 MDHEN, CDR2 SYDVKM. The CDR3: CASSSPHRPNTEAFF. CDR3 nucleotide sequence: TGTGCCAGCAGTTCGCCCCACAGACCGAACACTGAAGCTTTCTTT.

The chain employs TRBV3-1 (or the pseudogene TRBV3-2) and TRBJ2-4; 8 bases map to TRBD1. Germline-derived CDR1 and CDR2 are LGHDT and YNNKEL (reference sequence). The CDR3 is 14 amino acids. V lost 3 bases to trimming and J lost 11 bases; unmatched junction nucleotides: 9. CDR3 DNA: TGTGCCAGCAGCCACGGACAGGGTGGGAACGTTCAGTACTTC. Translation gives CASSHGQGGNVQYF.

The V and J genes are TRBV11-2 and TRBJ1-2; TRBD1 is a possible D gene (5 bases). Germline V CDR1 and CDR2: SGHAT, FQNNGV. Trimming took off 4 bases at V and 5 bases at J, with 17 bases between the two ends. This CDR3 contains 15 residues. The CDR3 DNA reads TGTGCCAGCAGCTCCTTCGGAGGGACCCTTTATGGCTACACCTTC. Protein product: CASSSFGGTLYGYTF.

The rearrangement joins TRBV6-5 to TRBJ1-2, with 7 bases aligning to TRBD1. Germline loops: CDR1 MNHEY, CDR2 SVGAGI. The CDR3 covers 13 residues. V lost 6 bases and J lost 3; bases outside the gene matches: 4. CDR3 coding DNA: TGTGCCAGCAGCCCAACAGGGGACTATGGCTACACCTTC. It is translated as CASSPTGDYGYTF.

This rearrangement joins TRBV5-4 to TRBJ1-6; a possible D gene is TRBD1 (5 bases). CDR3 length: 15 amino acids. V lost 4 bases to trimming and J lost 7 bases, with 15 bases between them. Looked up from germline, CDR1 is SGHNT and CDR2 is YYREEE (reference sequence). The CDR3 is CASSSRALGNSPLHF. Written as DNA, the CDR3 is TGTGCCAGCAGCAGCAGGGCTTTAGGAAATTCACCCCTCCACTTT.

This chain uses TRBV19 with TRBJ2-3; tentatively, D is TRBD2 (5 bases). The germline V gene has CDR1 LNHDA and CDR2 SQIVND (reference sequence). The CDR3 is 16 residues long. V dropped 3 bases and J dropped 0 bases, with 13 bases sitting between them. The chain's CDR3 is CASSIGRETSTDTQYF. The CDR3 region has the DNA TGTGCCAGTAGTATTGGACGGGAAACAAGCACAGATACGCAGTATTTT.

V is TRBV11-3 and J is TRBJ2-1, with D perhaps matching TRBD1 (5 bases). Germline CDR1 and CDR2: SGHNT and YENEEA. The CDR3 contains 11 residues. V was trimmed by 7 bases and J by 11 bases, leaving 12 bases between them. CDR3 sequence reads: CASTNQGQQFF. The CDR3 bases are TGTGCCAGCACCAATCAGGGTCAGCAGTTCTTC. The full variable domain, in which reference TRBV11-3 and TRBJ2-1 provide the parts outside the CDR3, is EAGVVQSPRYKIIEKKQPVAFWCNPISGHNTLYWYLQNLGQGPELLIRYENEEAVDDSQLPKDRFSAERLKGVDSTLKIQPAELGDSAVYLCASTNQGQQFFGPGTRLTVL.

This clone was seen only once. The chain has TRBV10-3 and TRBJ2-5; 11 nucleotides agree with TRBD2. The CDR3 covers 16 residues. The germline V gene encodes CDR1 ENHRY and CDR2 SYGVKD. Trimming took 10 bases from V and 5 from J; bases not matched to a gene: 15. Here the CDR3 DNA reads TGTGCCACTCGCGATATAGCGGGGGGGCCGAAGGAGACCCAGTACTTC. This translates into CATRDIAGGPKETQYF.

The rearrangement links TRBV5-1 to TRBJ1-1; tentatively, D is TRBD1 (6 bases). CDR1 and CDR2 (germline): SGHRS, YFSETQ. V lost 2 bases to trimming and J lost 1 base, with 9 bases between them. This CDR3 has 14 amino acids. The CDR3 protein is CASSLQGQNTEAFF. The CDR3 DNA follows: TGCGCCAGCAGCTTACAGGGCCAGAACACTGAAGCTTTCTTT. Based on the CDR3 plus reference TRBV5-1 and TRBJ1-1, the full variable domain is KAGVTQTPRYLIKTRGQQVTLSCSPISGHRSVSWYQQTPGQGLQFLFEYFSETQRNKGNFPGRFSGRQFSNSRSEMNVSTLELGDSALYLCASSLQGQNTEAFFGQGTRLTVV.

The chain links TRBV5-1 to TRBJ2-2, with D possibly matching TRBD2 (6 bases). Trimming stripped 1 base from V and 4 bases from J, with 14 bases between. There are 16 residues in the CDR3. Germline lookup yields CDR1 SGHRS and CDR2 YFSETQ. CDR3 sequence reads: CASSLSLSGGTGELFF. DNA of the CDR3: TGCGCCAGCAGCTTGAGTCTTAGCGGCGGCACCGGGGAGCTGTTTTTT.

The rearrangement uses TRBV19 and TRBJ1-1; the D is unclear. CDR1 is LNHDA and CDR2 is SQIVND in the germline V gene (reference sequence). Trimming took 8 bases from V and 0 from J, leaving 7 bases between them. This CDR3 spans 12 amino acids. The CDR3: CASRGMNTEAFF. In DNA, the CDR3 is TGTGCCAGTCGGGGTATGAACACTGAAGCTTTCTTT. Full variable domain (outside the CDR3, taken from reference TRBV19 and TRBJ1-1): DGGITQSPKYLFRKEGQNVTLSCEQNLNHDAMYWYRQDPGQGLRLIYYSQIVNDFQKGDIAEGYSVSREKKESFPLTVTSAQKNPTAFYLCASRGMNTEAFFGQGTRLTVV.

The V call is TRBV5-4, the J call TRBJ2-3, with D unclear. Trimming removed 0 bases from V and 5 bases from J, with 10 bases in between. Germline CDR1 and CDR2: SGHNT and YYREEE (reference sequence). The CDR3 has 14 residues. The CDR3 reads CASSLDWRGDTQYF. CDR3 sequence (DNA): TGTGCCAGCAGCTTGGATTGGAGAGGAGATACGCAGTATTTT.

The chain recombines TRBV14 with TRBJ1-1; D is possibly TRBD1 (5 bases). This CDR3 comprises 13 residues. With 0 bases removed from V and 7 bases from J, the gap between germline ends came to 9 bases. In germline, CDR1 is SGHDN, CDR2 FVKESK. CDR3 sequence (DNA): TGTGCCAGCAGCCAAGACGGACACAGTGAAGCTTTCTTT. It encodes CASSQDGHSEAFF.